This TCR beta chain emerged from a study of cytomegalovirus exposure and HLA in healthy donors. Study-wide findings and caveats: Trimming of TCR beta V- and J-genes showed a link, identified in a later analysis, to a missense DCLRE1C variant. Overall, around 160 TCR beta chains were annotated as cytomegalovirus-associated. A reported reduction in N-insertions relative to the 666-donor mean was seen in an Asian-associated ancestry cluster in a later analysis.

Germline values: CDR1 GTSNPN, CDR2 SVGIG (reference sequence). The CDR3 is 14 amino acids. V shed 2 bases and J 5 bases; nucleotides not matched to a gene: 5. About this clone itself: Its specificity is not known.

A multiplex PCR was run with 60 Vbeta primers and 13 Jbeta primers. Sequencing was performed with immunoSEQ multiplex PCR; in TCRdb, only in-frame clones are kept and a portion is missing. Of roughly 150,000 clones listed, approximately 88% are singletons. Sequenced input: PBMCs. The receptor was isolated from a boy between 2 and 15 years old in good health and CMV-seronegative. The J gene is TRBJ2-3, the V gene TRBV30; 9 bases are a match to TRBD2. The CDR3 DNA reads TGTGCCTGGAGTCCGTTAGCGGGAGTAGATACGCAGTATTTT. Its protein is CAWSPLAGVDTQYF.